The TCR beta chain described here comes from a study of T cell repertoires in cytomegalovirus infection. In the study overall: Matching HLA type and CMV infection were both indicated by public TCR beta signatures. Study-level findings and limits: HLA-C-restricted CMV clonotypes gave the most frequent clonotype in two of eight donors. Cumulative frequency (of public TCR beta family members) identified carriers of CMV plus the relevant HLA.

As regards this clonotype: Its antigen is undetermined. A clone one base away is much larger, so this may be a read error.

CDR1 and CDR2 (germline): SGHTA, FQGNSA. The CDR3 has 15 residues. Via MiXCR, TCRdb re-called the reads, giving one row per CDR3 protein. The sample lists fewer than 130,000 distinct CDR3 sequences, roughly 39% occurring once. The sequence was obtained from a human donor in good health (CMV status not recorded). Some clones in this sample may be carry-over from other donors' samples. This material consisted of CD8+ T cells from cultured PBMCs, taken from culture after CMV antigen stimulation. The chain employs TRBV7-2 and TRBJ1-5, with 7 bases lining up with TRBD1. The CDR3 region has the DNA TGTGCCAGCAGCGCAACAGGGGTCAGCAAACAGCCCCAGCATTTT. Residues: CASSATGVSKQPQHF.